The T cell receptor beta chain described here comes from a study of T cell responses to AZD1222 COVID-19 vaccine. This clone was counted once. Profiled with immunoSEQ multiplex PCR; TCRdb holds only in-frame clones, not every one. Among approximately 110,000 clones listed, around 90% were seen once. CDR1 LNHDA and CDR2 SQIVND come from the germline V gene (reference sequence). This CDR3 contains 15 residues. V trimming: 6 bases; J trimming: 6 bases; junction bases outside the gene matches: 10. The sequence came from an adult in good health. The sample was peripheral blood, taken on day 0 of AZD1222 vaccination. This chain uses TRBV19 with TRBJ2-7; TRBD2 matches 11 bases. The CDR3 region is CASSTVIAGGREQYF. DNA for the CDR3: TGTGCCAGTAGCACGGTAATAGCGGGAGGGCGCGAGCAGTACTTC.